These 18 T cell receptor beta chains originate from one sample sequenced in a study of shared T cell receptors in the human thymus. Here immunoSEQ multiplex PCR was the method, and the copy in TCRdb shows in-frame clones only, minus some. The data show 500,000 to 850,000 clones, over 75% seen once. These same records also appear under a second study, on human thymus T cells.

The sequencing sample was made of thymocytes. The receptors come from a boy under three years old with a congenital heart defect.

The rearrangement links TRBV29-1 to TRBJ2-3, with 9 bases identical to TRBD2. The CDR3 spans 16 residues. J gave up 5 bases and V 0 bases, and 9 bases lay outside the gene matches. CDR1 and CDR2 from the germline V gene are SQVTM and ANQGSEA. The CDR3 loop is CSVEDRGGRAEDTQYF. DNA of the CDR3: TGCAGCGTTGAAGATCGCGGCGGGAGGGCCGAAGATACGCAGTATTTT.

V usage is TRBV21-1 and J usage is TRBJ2-7; the listed D gene, TRBD2, was not tested against the DNA. TRBV21-1 represents a pseudogene. The length of the CDR3 is 15 residues. The CDR3 here is CASSNQTSGNYEQYF. In DNA form, the CDR3 reads TGTGCCAGCAGCAATCAGACTAGCGGAAACTACGAGCAGTACTTC.

This chain uses TRBV27 with TRBJ2-7, with 11 bases identical to TRBD2. This CDR3 is 16 amino acids long. From germline, CDR1 is MNHEY and CDR2 SMNVEV (reference sequence). After removal of 6 bases from V and 6 bases from J, the junction contained 13 bases not matched to a gene. CDR3 coding DNA: TGTGCCAGCAGGCGCGCTAGCGGGAGGAGTGGGAGCGAGCAGTACTTC. Amino acid sequence: CASRRASGRSGSEQYF.

This sequence joins TRBV7-9 and TRBJ2-7; 9 bases map to TRBD1. This CDR3 region has 16 residues. V lost 1 base and J lost 4; bases outside the gene matches: 8. Germline V CDR1 and CDR2: SEHNR, FQNEAQ (reference sequence). The CDR3 region is CASSLVPGQGKYEQYF. The CDR3, as DNA: TGTGCCAGCAGCTTAGTACCTGGACAGGGGAAATACGAGCAGTACTTC. The full variable domain, completed using reference TRBV7-9 and TRBJ2-7, is DTGVSQNPRHKITKRGQNVTFRCDPISEHNRLYWYRQTLGQGPEFLTYFQNEAQLEKSRLLSDRFSAERPKGSFSTLEIQRTEQGDSAMYLCASSLVPGQGKYEQYFGPGTRLTVT.

The V call is TRBV28, the J call TRBJ2-1; 12 positions match TRBD2. V lost 1 base and J lost 6; bases outside the gene matches: 4. This CDR3 is built from 16 residues. CDR1 and CDR2 (germline): MDHEN, SYDVKM. The CDR3 is CASSLFPSGRGNEQFF. As DNA, the CDR3 is TGTGCCAGCAGTTTATTTCCTAGCGGGAGGGGCAATGAGCAGTTCTTC.

J is TRBJ2-7 and V is TRBV5-1; 9 nucleotides line up with TRBD1. Germline values: CDR1 SGHRS, CDR2 YFSETQ. Unmatched junction bases numbered 7, after V lost 0 bases and J lost 6 bases. This CDR3 contains 15 residues. CDR3 DNA: TGCGCCAGCAGCTTGGCCATGGGACAGGGCATCGAGCAGTACTTC. Protein sequence: CASSLAMGQGIEQYF.

This clone was recorded once. The chain couples TRBV7-9 to TRBJ1-1; weak D call: TRBD1 (5 bases). The CDR3 covers 13 residues. Germline-derived CDR1 and CDR2 are SEHNR and FQNEAQ (reference sequence). The ends were cut back, 6 bases at V and 1 base at J, with 9 bases in the middle. CDR3 region: CASRADKNTEAFF. CDR3 DNA: TGTGCCAGCAGGGCGGACAAGAACACTGAAGCTTTCTTT.

The chain employs TRBV6-6 and TRBJ2-3, with 9 nucleotides matching TRBD2. V shed 8 bases, J shed 3 bases, and the junction held 6 bases outside the gene matches. Germline values: CDR1 MNHNY, CDR2 SVGAGI (reference sequence). This CDR3 is 14 amino acids long. The CDR3 region is CASRRGGQTDTQYF. CDR3 bases: TGTGCCAGCCGGCGGGGGGGCCAGACAGATACGCAGTATTTT.

The J gene is TRBJ2-3, the V gene TRBV7-6; 7 nucleotides match TRBD2. The ends lost 1 base at V and 1 base at J; junction bases unmatched: 2. The V gene's germline CDR1 is SGHVS and CDR2 FNYEAQ. The CDR3 runs to 15 residues. For the CDR3, the DNA is TGTGCCAGCAGCTTAGAGAGCGGGGGCACAGATACGCAGTATTTT. It codes for CASSLESGGTDTQYF.

V usage is TRBV19 and J usage is TRBJ2-7; D is unclear. This CDR3 contains 15 residues. Germline V gene data show CDR1 as LNHDA and CDR2 as SQIVND (reference sequence). The V and J ends lost 6 bases and 0 bases respectively, with 15 bases between them. The CDR3 DNA is TGTGCCAGTAGATCGAGAGGATCCAGCTCCTACGAGCAGTACTTC. Protein: CASRSRGSSSYEQYF.

The V gene is TRBV29-1, the J gene TRBJ2-4; TRBD1 agrees at 10 bases. Per the germline V gene, CDR1 is SQVTM and CDR2 is ANQGSEA. The CDR3 loop spans 18 amino acids. Trimming cost V 5 bases and J 0 bases; bases outside gene matches: 13. DNA for the CDR3: TGCAGCGTTACCTCACCGGGACAGGGGTTTGGAGCCAAAAACATTCAGTACTTC. As protein: CSVTSPGQGFGAKNIQYF.

This rearrangement joins TRBV5-1 to TRBJ2-5; D not certain. Trimming removed 0 bases from V and 3 bases from J, with 6 bases in between. The CDR3 sequence is 13 residues long. CDR1 is SGHRS and CDR2 is YFSETQ in the germline V gene. CDR3 region: CASSLDSKETQYF. Written as DNA, the CDR3 is TGCGCCAGCAGCTTGGACTCCAAAGAGACCCAGTACTTC.

The CDR3 here is CASSPSGYEQYF. DNA of the CDR3: TGCGCCAGCAGCCCATCCGGTTACGAGCAGTACTTC. This chain joins TRBV4-1 and TRBJ2-7; D gene ambiguous. The CDR3 is 12 amino acids. The germline V gene has CDR1 MGHRA and CDR2 YSYEKL. Trimming took off 4 bases at V and 4 bases at J, with 8 bases between the two ends.

This chain connects TRBV11-2 to TRBJ2-7; D is perhaps TRBD2 (6 bases). The CDR3 is 16 residues long. Trimming took 1 base from V and 0 from J, leaving 13 bases between them. Per germline, CDR1 SGHAT and CDR2 FQNNGV. CDR3 sequence reads: CASSLVPDGSSYEQYF. CDR3 DNA sequence: TGTGCCAGCAGCTTAGTCCCGGACGGGAGCTCCTACGAGCAGTACTTC. Using reference TRBV11-2 and TRBJ2-7 for the parts outside the CDR3, the full variable domain is EAGVAQSPRYKIIEKRQSVAFWCNPISGHATLYWYQQILGQGPKLLIQFQNNGVVDDSQLPKDRFSAERLKGVDSTLKIQPAKLEDSAVYLCASSLVPDGSSYEQYFGPGTRLTVT.

The chain couples TRBV28 to TRBJ2-7; 13 nucleotides agree with TRBD2. The CDR3 is 15 residues long. Germline V gene lookup returns CDR1 MDHEN and CDR2 SYDVKM. The junction had 6 bases not matched to a gene; V was cut back by 6 bases and J by 4 bases. In DNA form, the CDR3 reads TGTGCCAGCAGCCAAGGACTAGCGGGGGAATACGAGCAGTACTTC. It is translated as CASSQGLAGEYEQYF.

CDR3 region: CASSQAELLTTDTQYF. DNA of the CDR3: TGTGCCAGCAGCCAAGCCGAACTTCTAACCACAGATACGCAGTATTTT. The rearrangement links TRBV14 to TRBJ2-3; D gene uncertain. The length of the CDR3 is 16 residues. With 1 base removed from V and 2 bases from J, the gap between germline ends came to 13 bases. The germline V gene has CDR1 SGHDN and CDR2 FVKESK.

The rearrangement links TRBV7-8 to TRBJ1-3, with 7 nucleotides matching TRBD1. V lost 5 bases, J lost 0 bases, and 10 bases stayed unmatched. The CDR3 runs 17 residues. CDR1 is SGHVS and CDR2 is FQNEAQ in the germline V gene. The CDR3 spells CASSRGTAKSSGNTIYF. The CDR3 DNA follows: TGTGCCAGCAGCCGTGGGACAGCGAAGAGCTCTGGAAACACCATATATTTT.

The chain is built from TRBV28 and TRBJ2-7; possible D gene TRBD2, 6 bases. V shed 3 bases and J shed 0 bases, with 12 bases lying between them. This CDR3 has 15 amino acids. Germline values: CDR1 MDHEN, CDR2 SYDVKM. Written as DNA, the CDR3 is TGTGCCAGCAGTTTTGTGGAGGGGTTCTCCTACGAGCAGTACTTC. It codes for CASSFVEGFSYEQYF.